This T cell receptor beta chain was profiled in a study of cytomegalovirus exposure and HLA in healthy donors. Repertoires were generated with immunoSEQ multiplex PCR, while TCRdb's copy carries only in-frame clones and drops some. The sample yields 200,000 to 250,000 clones, approximately 86% seen once. The CDR3 contains 15 residues. Trimming cost V 3 bases and J 7 bases, with 17 bases left between them. Germline values: CDR1 SGHRS, CDR2 YFSETQ. The donors formed part of the approximately 110-subject validation cohort, distinct from the approximately 670-subject first cohort. This chain joins TRBV5-1 and TRBJ2-1, with D perhaps matching TRBD2 (5 bases). Material: PBMCs. The sequence came from a young woman in good health and CMV-seronegative. The DNA for the CDR3 is TGCGCCAGCAGCTCCGGGGTTCGGGAATCGAATGAGCAGTTCTTC. The encoded protein is CASSSGVRESNEQFF.